The 10 T cell receptor beta chains presented below share a single source sample, sequenced in a study of T-cell memory formation after mild COVID-19. TCRdb itself ran the 5' RACE reads through MiXCR, one entry per CDR3 protein. Of roughly 450,000 distinct CDR3 sequences listed, 18% are singletons. Material for sequencing was PBMCs or a T cell subset sorted from them (not recorded which). The origin of the receptors is an adult woman who had mild COVID-19 (a few samples of this study predate the infection). Cell type and time point are not known.

The chain uses TRBV20-1 and TRBJ2-7; D not resolved. V lost 6 bases to trimming and J lost 0 bases, with 12 bases between them. CDR1 and CDR2 from the germline V gene are DFQATT and SNEGSKA (reference sequence). The CDR3 is 13 residues long. The CDR3 region is CSALDWNSYEQYF. As DNA, the CDR3 is TGCAGTGCCTTAGACTGGAACTCCTACGAGCAGTACTTC.

This chain joins TRBV12-3 or TRBV12-4 and TRBJ2-3; 8 bases are a match to TRBD1. The CDR3 totals 15 residues. Trimming cost V 5 bases and J 1 base; bases outside gene matches: 5. In DNA form, the CDR3 reads TGTGCCAGCAGTCTACAGGGGGTTGGCACAGATACGCAGTATTTT. Amino acids: CASSLQGVGTDTQYF.

The chain employs TRBV5-1 and TRBJ1-1, with D possibly matching TRBD1 (5 bases). Trimming shortened V by 4 bases and J by 0 bases, and 22 bases separated the two germline ends. Per germline, CDR1 SGHRS and CDR2 YFSETQ. The CDR3 length is 18 residues. CDR3 coding DNA: TGCGCCAGCAGCCCTCACGGGGGGGTTGTACTCCTGAACACTGAAGCTTTCTTT. Translation gives CASSPHGGVVLLNTEAFF.

V and J are TRBV7-2 and TRBJ2-5; 16 bases are shared with TRBD2. V dropped 1 base and J dropped 6; count of bases not matched to a gene: 5. The CDR3 runs to 17 residues. Germline V CDR1 and CDR2: SGHTA, FQGNSA. The CDR3 bases are TGTGCCAGCAGCTTAGGGGGACTAGCGGGAGGGTCGAAGACCCAGTACTTC. Translation: CASSLGGLAGGSKTQYF.

The gene calls are TRBV7-6 and TRBJ1-1, with TRBD1 matching 9 bases. Trimming cost V 2 bases and J 0 bases; bases outside gene matches: 4. Germline CDR1 reads SGHVS; CDR2 reads FNYEAQ. This CDR3 has 16 residues. Here the CDR3 DNA reads TGTGCCAGCAGCTTATATGACAGGGGGATGAACACTGAAGCTTTCTTT. This sequence encodes CASSLYDRGMNTEAFF.

J is TRBJ2-2 and V is TRBV9, with 10 bases fitting TRBD1. V gave up 0 bases and J gave up 3 bases; unmatched junction bases: 2. Germline loops: CDR1 SGDLS, CDR2 YYNGEE. The CDR3 spans 16 residues. CDR3 nucleotides: TGTGCCAGCAGCGTAGGGGACAGGGGTCACACCGGGGAGCTGTTTTTT. Protein: CASSVGDRGHTGELFF.

The V and J genes are TRBV6-5 and TRBJ1-1, with D possibly TRBD1 on 5 matching bases. V was clipped by 5 bases and J by 1 base, with 11 bases between them. Per germline, CDR1 MNHEY and CDR2 SVGAGI. This CDR3 contains 14 residues. The CDR3: CASSRYTGNTEAFF. As DNA, the CDR3 is TGTGCCAGCAGTCGTTATACAGGGAACACTGAAGCTTTCTTT.

This clonotype was picked up many times. The chain links TRBV29-1 to TRBJ2-7; TRBD1 aligns across 8 bases. Germline CDR1 SQVTM, CDR2 ANQGSEA. The CDR3 is made up of 12 amino acids. Trimming took 6 bases from V and 4 from J; bases not matched to a gene: 5. The CDR3 here is CSVSQGAYEQYF. In DNA, the CDR3 is TGCAGCGTCAGCCAGGGGGCTTACGAGCAGTACTTC.

This chain uses TRBV20-1 with TRBJ1-5; no reliable D call. Germline CDR1 is DFQATT and CDR2 is SNEGSKA (reference sequence). Trimming removed 3 bases from V and 4 bases from J, with 7 bases in between. This CDR3 spans 12 amino acids. CDR3 DNA sequence: TGCAGTGCTAGCCGCCCTAATCAGCCCCAGCATTTT. Encoded protein: CSASRPNQPQHF.

This chain links TRBV7-2 with TRBJ1-4, with 8 bases lining up with TRBD1. CDR1 is SGHTA, CDR2 FQGNSA, per germline. V dropped 5 bases and J dropped 1; count of bases not matched to a gene: 9. The CDR3 extends over 17 amino acids. The DNA for the CDR3 is TGTGCCAGCAGCCCGTGGACAGGGAATGTAACTAATGAAAAACTGTTTTTT. It translates to CASSPWTGNVTNEKLFF.